The rows below give T cell receptor beta chains drawn from one sample of a study of radiotherapy plus CTLA-4 blockade in lung cancer. Generated by immunoSEQ multiplex PCR, the TCRdb table keeps only in-frame clones and is missing some. The table has about 49,000 clones, approximately 84% seen once. Source: peripheral blood, taken from a patient treated with radiotherapy plus ipilimumab. Source of these receptors: a human donor with non-small cell lung cancer whose response to radiotherapy plus ipilimumab could not be evaluated. CDR3s include the opening cysteine and the closing phenylalanine or tryptophan. D genes are given only for firm matches.

d_gene	v_gene	CDR3aa
.	TRBV5-1	CASSPDWGNQPQHF
.	TRBV27	CASSLDILFANTGELFF
TRBD1	TRBV28	CASSSGTGRYGYTF
TRBD2	TRBV28	CASSSWTSGGSSYNEQFF
TRBD1	TRBV7-2	CAHGQGDGYTF
TRBD2	TRBV7-3	CASSLRSGGPNEQFF
.	TRBV11-2	CASSLDSYPYSYEQYF
TRBD1	TRBV19	CASSGRTGNTEAFF
.	TRBV2	CASSEVSFHYGYTF
TRBD1	TRBV7-9	CASSNSGTAPGNTIYF